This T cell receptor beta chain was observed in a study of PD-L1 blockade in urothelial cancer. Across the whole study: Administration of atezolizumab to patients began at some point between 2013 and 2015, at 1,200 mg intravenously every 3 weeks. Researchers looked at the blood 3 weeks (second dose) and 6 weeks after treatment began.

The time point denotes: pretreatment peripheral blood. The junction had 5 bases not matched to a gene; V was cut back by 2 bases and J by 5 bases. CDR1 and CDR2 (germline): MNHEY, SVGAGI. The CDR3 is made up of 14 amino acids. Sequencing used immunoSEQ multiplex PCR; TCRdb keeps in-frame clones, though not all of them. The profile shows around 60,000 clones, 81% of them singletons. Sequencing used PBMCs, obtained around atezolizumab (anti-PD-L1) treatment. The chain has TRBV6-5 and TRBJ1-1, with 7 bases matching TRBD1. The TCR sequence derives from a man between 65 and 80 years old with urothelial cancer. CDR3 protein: CASSYDRARTEAFF. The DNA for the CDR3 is TGTGCCAGCAGTTACGACAGGGCGAGGACTGAAGCTTTCTTT.